The 2 T cell receptor beta chains presented below share a single source sample, sequenced in a study of T-cell reconstitution after alpha-beta-depleted transplantation in children. Unique molecular identifiers were built into the TCRbeta library. TCRdb itself ran the PCR reads through MiXCR, one entry per CDR3 protein. The sample has just under 550,000 distinct CDR3 sequences, 18% seen once. The sample here was PBMCs from the stem cell graft donor, taken from the stem cell graft. The receptors were sampled from a human donor who donated a stem cell graft to a child with acute lymphoblastic leukemia.

The chain couples TRBV24-1 to TRBJ1-5; 9 bases are a match to TRBD1. J was trimmed by 9 bases and V by 5 bases; bases with no gene match: 4. The CDR3 is 13 residues long. The germline CDR1 and CDR2 sequences are KGHDR and SFDVKD. CDR3 DNA: TGTGCCACCAGTGTTCTGGACAGGGGGCCCCAGCATTTT. Translated: CATSVLDRGPQHF.

At least ten counts were recorded for this clonotype. The V and J genes are TRBV5-1 and TRBJ2-3; D is unclear. V was cut by 4 bases and J by 2 bases, with 14 bases left in between. Germline loops: CDR1 SGHRS, CDR2 YFSETQ. The CDR3 has 15 amino acids. The CDR3 nucleotides are TGCGCCAGCAGCCCAATGGGCCCTGCCACAGATACGCAGTATTTT. Translated, it gives CASSPMGPATDTQYF.